This is a list of T cell receptor beta chains from one sample in a study of a mutant IDH1 vaccine in newly diagnosed glioma. The repertoire was sequenced with immunoSEQ multiplex PCR; TCRdb's copy has only in-frame clones and lacks some. This table has around 99,000 clones, about four fifths appearing once. Sequencing was performed on PBMCs, taken from a glioma patient treated with radiotherapy, temozolomide or both. The source of these receptors is a man aged 35 to 55 with glioma. The CDR3 runs from the conserved cysteine through the conserved F or W. The D gene is left open where the match is weak. Some rows have no size entry. The others give once, few or many, or a class for an expanded clone.

CDR3 DNA,CDR3 protein,D gene,CDR3 length,V gene,clone size,J gene
TGTGCCAGCAGTCCCAACGGACAGTTCTACGAGCAGTACTTC,CASSPNGQFYEQYF,.,14,TRBV27,.,TRBJ2-7
TGTGCCAGCAGCTTGGAGGTACGCTCACCCCTCCACTTT,CASSLEVRSPLHF,.,13,TRBV5-4,.,TRBJ1-6
TGCGCCAGCAGCCCTCCGGGGCAGCTATACAATGAGCAGTTCTTC,CASSPPGQLYNEQFF,.,15,TRBV4-1,.,TRBJ2-1
TGCAGCGTTGGGGTAGGGGGTGGAATGAACACTGAAGCTTTCTTT,CSVGVGGGMNTEAFF,.,15,TRBV29-1,once,TRBJ1-1
TGCGCCAGCAGCTTGGCCGGCAGGGGATTCACTGAAGCTTTCTTT,CASSLAGRGFTEAFF,.,15,TRBV5-1,few,TRBJ1-1
TGTGCCAGCAGCAACTTCCGGGACAGGGGATTGGGTGAAAAACTGTTTTTT,CASSNFRDRGLGEKLFF,TRBD1,17,TRBV7-9,.,TRBJ1-4
TGTGCCAGCAGCTATACACCGGGACCAAACTACCAAGAGACCCAGTACTTC,CASSYTPGPNYQETQYF,.,17,TRBV5-6,.,TRBJ2-5
TGTGCCAGCAGCTTAGATTTATCGCGGGAAGGCACCGGGGAGCTGTTTTTT,CASSLDLSREGTGELFF,.,17,TRBV7-2,.,TRBJ2-2
TGTGCCAGCAGTGAATTCTCACCCCTCCACTTT,CASSEFSPLHF,.,11,TRBV2,.,TRBJ1-6
TGTGCCTGGAGTTCGCGGACAGGGAATACGCAGTATTTT,CAWSSRTGNTQYF,TRBD1,13,TRBV30,.,TRBJ2-3
TGTGCCAGCAGCTCTAGGACTAGCGGGGGCCCCACAGATACGCAGTATTTT,CASSSRTSGGPTDTQYF,TRBD2,17,TRBV7-9,.,TRBJ2-3
TGTGCCAGCTCAGAAGTACTAGCGGGAGTCGAGGAGCAGTACTTC,CASSEVLAGVEEQYF,TRBD2,15,TRBV18,.,TRBJ2-7
TGTGCCAGCAGCGCAACCGGGACAGGGACTTCACCCCTCCACTTT,CASSATGTGTSPLHF,TRBD1,15,TRBV9,.,TRBJ1-6
TGCGCCAGCAGCCTACGACAGGAAACCTACGAGCAGTACTTC,CASSLRQETYEQYF,.,14,TRBV5-1,.,TRBJ2-7
TGTGCCAGCAGCACCACGGCGGTGAGCTCCTACGAGCAGTACTTC,CASSTTAVSSYEQYF,.,15,TRBV9,.,TRBJ2-7
TGTGCCAGCAGCGGGAGGGGAGGGGGTCAGCCCCAGCATTTT,CASSGRGGGQPQHF,.,14,TRBV5-6,few,TRBJ1-5
TGTGCCAGCAGCCACAGGGGGCCAGGCGAGCAGTACTTC,CASSHRGPGEQYF,TRBD1,13,TRBV11-3,.,TRBJ2-7
TGTGCCAGCGGACAGGGGCTAACCTACGAGCAGTACTTC,CASGQGLTYEQYF,TRBD1,13,TRBV2,.,TRBJ2-7
TGTGCCAGTAGTCCCTTGACCGGACAGCAAGAGACCCAGTACTTC,CASSPLTGQQETQYF,.,15,TRBV19,.,TRBJ2-5
TGTGCCAGCAGCTTCGCAGGGAACTATGGCTACACCTTC,CASSFAGNYGYTF,.,13,TRBV5-6,.,TRBJ1-2